This paragraph reports one T cell receptor (beta chain). Recruits, aged about 18 to 95 years, lived in around 24 US areas. Trimming pared 4 bases from V and 0 bases from J, leaving 10 bases between. The CDR3 has 14 residues. From germline, CDR1 is MDHEN and CDR2 SYDVKM. These data belong to a study of blood T cell repertoires in COVID-19. The overall study: From T cells, B-cell-depleted T cells, or PBMCs came the material, which was cDNA or gDNA.

Some clones are missing from TCRdb's copy, which holds only in-frame ones; the method was immunoSEQ multiplex PCR. This sample has under 250,000 clones, with 65% to 90% found just once. The sequenced sample consisted of PBMCs or T cells enriched from blood (not recorded which). The V call is TRBV28, the J call TRBJ2-7; perhaps TRBD1 as D (5 bases). This clonotype was obtained from a woman between 50 and 59 years old with acute COVID-19. CDR3 in DNA: TGTGCCAGCAGTTCCAAGGGGCTCTCCTACGAGCAGTACTTC. It is translated as CASSSKGLSYEQYF.